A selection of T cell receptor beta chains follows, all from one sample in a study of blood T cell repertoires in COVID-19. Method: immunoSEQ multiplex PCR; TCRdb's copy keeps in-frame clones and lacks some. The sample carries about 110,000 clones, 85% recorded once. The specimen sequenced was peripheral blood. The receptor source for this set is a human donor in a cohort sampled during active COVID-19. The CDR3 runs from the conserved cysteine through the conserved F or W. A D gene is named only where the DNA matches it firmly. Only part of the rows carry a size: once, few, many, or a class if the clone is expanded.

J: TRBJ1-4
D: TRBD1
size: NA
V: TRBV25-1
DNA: TGTGCCAGCAGTGACCGGGACAGTACCGAAAAACTGTTTTTT
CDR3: CASSDRDSTEKLFF

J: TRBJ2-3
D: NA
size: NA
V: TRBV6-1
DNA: TGTGCCAGCAGTGAATGGCAGGGCACAGATACGCAGTATTTT
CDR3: CASSEWQGTDTQYF

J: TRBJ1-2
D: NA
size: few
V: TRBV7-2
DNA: TGTGCCAGCAGCCCGGAGGGGCGTAACTATGGCTACACCTTC
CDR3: CASSPEGRNYGYTF

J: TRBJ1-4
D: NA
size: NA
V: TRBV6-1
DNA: TGTGCCAGCAGTGAAGCGGGGAGGAGGAGGCTAGAAAAACTGTTTTTT
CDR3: CASSEAGRRRLEKLFF

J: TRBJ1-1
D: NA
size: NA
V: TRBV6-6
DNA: TGTGCCAGCACCTTTAACGACAGGAACACTGAAGCTTTCTTT
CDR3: CASTFNDRNTEAFF

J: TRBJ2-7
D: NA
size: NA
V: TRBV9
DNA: TGTGCCAGCAGCGTAGATAGGGGTACCCCTCTCTACGAGCAGTACTTC
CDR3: CASSVDRGTPLYEQYF

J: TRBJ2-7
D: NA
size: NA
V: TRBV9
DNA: TGTGCCAGCCCCGAGGAGCAGTACTTC
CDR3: CASPEEQYF

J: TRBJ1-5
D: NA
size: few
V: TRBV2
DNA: TGTGCCAGCAGTCCACGTCTCCAGAGCAATCAGCCCCAGCATTTT
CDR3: CASSPRLQSNQPQHF

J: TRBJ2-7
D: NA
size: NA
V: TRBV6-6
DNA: TGTGCCAGCAGTTACTCCGGGGGTTCCTACGAGCAGTACTTC
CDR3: CASSYSGGSYEQYF

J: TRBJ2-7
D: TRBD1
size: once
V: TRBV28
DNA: TGTGCCAGCAGTTACCCCGGGACAGACTACGAGCAGTACTTC
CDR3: CASSYPGTDYEQYF

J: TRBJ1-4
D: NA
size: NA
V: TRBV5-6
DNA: TGTGCCAGCAGCTTTGTCGATTCGGATGAAAAACTGTTTTTT
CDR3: CASSFVDSDEKLFF

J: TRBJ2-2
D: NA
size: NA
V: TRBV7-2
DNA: TGTGCCAGCAGTCCAGTCGGGGGAGAGGAGCTGTTTTTT
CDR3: CASSPVGGEELFF

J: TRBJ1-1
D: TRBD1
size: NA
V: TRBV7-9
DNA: TGTGCCAGCAGCAAACAGGGGGCGGTAGGCACTGAAGCTTTCTTT
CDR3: CASSKQGAVGTEAFF

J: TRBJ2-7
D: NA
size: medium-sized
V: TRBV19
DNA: TGTGCCAGTAGTATCCGCGGACAGTCCTACGAGCAGTACTTC
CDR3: CASSIRGQSYEQYF

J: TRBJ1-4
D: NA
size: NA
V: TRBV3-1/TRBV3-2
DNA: TGTGCCAGCAGCCTTAGACAACGTAATGAAAAACTGTTTTTT
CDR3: CASSLRQRNEKLFF

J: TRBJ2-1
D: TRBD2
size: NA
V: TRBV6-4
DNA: TGTGCCAGAAATCCGGGACTAACCTACAATGAGCAGTTCTTC
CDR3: CARNPGLTYNEQFF

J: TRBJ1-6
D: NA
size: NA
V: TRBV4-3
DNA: TGCGCCAGCAGCCAAGATGCGGGGGCCCGCGATAATTCACCCCTCCACTTT
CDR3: CASSQDAGARDNSPLHF

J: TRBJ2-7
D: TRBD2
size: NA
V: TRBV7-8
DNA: TGTGCCAGCAGCTTTCCTAGCGGGGGGGCCTACGAGCAGTACTTC
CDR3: CASSFPSGGAYEQYF

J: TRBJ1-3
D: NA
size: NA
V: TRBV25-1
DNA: TGTGCCAGCCTAGGGAGGGGCCCAACTGGAAACACCATATATTTT
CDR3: CASLGRGPTGNTIYF

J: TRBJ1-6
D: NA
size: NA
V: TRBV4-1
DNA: TGCGCCAGCAGCCAAGCCGAGGGAGGGGATTCACCCCTCCACTTT
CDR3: CASSQAEGGDSPLHF

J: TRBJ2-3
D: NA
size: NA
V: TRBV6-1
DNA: TGTGCCAGCAGTGAACTAGCCCCGGGGCAGTATTTT
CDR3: CASSELAPGQYF

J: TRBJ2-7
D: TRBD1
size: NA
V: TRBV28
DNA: TGTGCCAGCCGTATCGGAGGGGGGGGACAGGGAGGCGAGCAGTACTTC
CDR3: CASRIGGGGQGGEQYF

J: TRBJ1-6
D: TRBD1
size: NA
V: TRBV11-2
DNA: TGTGCCAGCAGCTTGGGACAGGCTAATTCACCCCTCCACTTT
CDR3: CASSLGQANSPLHF

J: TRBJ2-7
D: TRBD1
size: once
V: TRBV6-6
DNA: TGTGCCAGCAGTTACGGGGGACAGGGGGCGCGCGAGCAGTACTTC
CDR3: CASSYGGQGAREQYF

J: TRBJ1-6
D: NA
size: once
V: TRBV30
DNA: TGTGCCTGGAGGAAGCGCGGACAGAATAATTCACCCCTCCACTTT
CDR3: CAWRKRGQNNSPLHF

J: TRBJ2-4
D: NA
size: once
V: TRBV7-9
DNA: TGTGCCAGCAGCCTGACAGAGTCCAAAAACATTCAGTACTTC
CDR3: CASSLTESKNIQYF

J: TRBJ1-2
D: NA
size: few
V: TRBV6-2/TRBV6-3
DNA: TGTGCCAGCAGTCCGGCCTCGGGTGGCTACACCTTC
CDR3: CASSPASGGYTF

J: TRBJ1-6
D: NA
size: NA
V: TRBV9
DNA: TGTGCCAGCAGCGTAGATGGGGCGGGATCACCGATGAGCTCCTATAATTCACCCCTCCACTTT
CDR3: CASSVDGAGSPMSSYNSPLHF

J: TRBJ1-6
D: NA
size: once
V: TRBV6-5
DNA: TGTGCCACCCTTAGGGGCACGGGGGCACCCCTCCACTTT
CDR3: CATLRGTGAPLHF

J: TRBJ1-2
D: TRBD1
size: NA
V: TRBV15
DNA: TGTGCCACCAGCAGAGCCCAGGGGGGAAACTATGGCTACACCTTC
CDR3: CATSRAQGGNYGYTF

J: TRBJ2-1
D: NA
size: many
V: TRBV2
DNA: TGTGCCAGCAGTCCCCGAGGACAGAAGGACCATGAGCAGTTCTTC
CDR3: CASSPRGQKDHEQFF

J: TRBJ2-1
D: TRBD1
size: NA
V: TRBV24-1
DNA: TGTGCCACCAGCCCCGGGACAGGGGGTTCCTACAATGAGCAGTTCTTC
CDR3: CATSPGTGGSYNEQFF

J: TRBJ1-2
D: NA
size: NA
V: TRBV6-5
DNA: TGTGCCAGCAGTTATGGGGGGGCTGGTGGCTACACCTTC
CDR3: CASSYGGAGGYTF

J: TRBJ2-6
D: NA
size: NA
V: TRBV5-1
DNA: TGCGCCAGCAGTAAGACAAGCGGTGGCGCCGGGGCCAACGTCCTGACTTTC
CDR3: CASSKTSGGAGANVLTF

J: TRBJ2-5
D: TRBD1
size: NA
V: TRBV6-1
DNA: TGTGCCAGCAGTGAACAGGGGGCTGGGTACCAAGAGACCCAGTACTTC
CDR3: CASSEQGAGYQETQYF

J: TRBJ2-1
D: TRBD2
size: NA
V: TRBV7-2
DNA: TGTGCCAGCAGCTCCCACTTAGGGACTAGCGGGGCGACTGAGCAGTTCTTC
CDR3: CASSSHLGTSGATEQFF

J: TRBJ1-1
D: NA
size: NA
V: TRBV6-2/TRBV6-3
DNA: TGTGCCAGCAGTTACTCGATACGGAGTAACACTGAAGCTTTCTTT
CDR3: CASSYSIRSNTEAFF

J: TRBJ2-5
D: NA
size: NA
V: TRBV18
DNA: TGTGCCAGCTCACCTTCCGGGTACCAAGAGACCCAGTACTTC
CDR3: CASSPSGYQETQYF

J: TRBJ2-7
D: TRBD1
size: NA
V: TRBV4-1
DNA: TGCGCCAGCAGCAGGACAGGGGGCGGTGAGCAGTACTTC
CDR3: CASSRTGGGEQYF

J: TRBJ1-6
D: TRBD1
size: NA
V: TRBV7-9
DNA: TGTGCCAGCAGCCCCCAGGGACAGTATAATTCACCCCTCCACTTT
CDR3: CASSPQGQYNSPLHF

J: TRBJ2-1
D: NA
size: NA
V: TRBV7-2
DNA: TGTGCCAGCAGGGGCGAGTCCTACAATGAGCAGTTCTTC
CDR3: CASRGESYNEQFF

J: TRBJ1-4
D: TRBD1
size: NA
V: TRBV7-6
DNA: TGTGCCAGCAGCCCCTCGGGACAGAATGAAAAACTGTTTTTT
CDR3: CASSPSGQNEKLFF

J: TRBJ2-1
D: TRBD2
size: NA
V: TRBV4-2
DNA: TGTGCCAGCAGCCAACGACTAGCGGGGGCCCCTACAGATGAGCAGTTCTTC
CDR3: CASSQRLAGAPTDEQFF

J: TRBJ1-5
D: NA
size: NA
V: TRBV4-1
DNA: TGCGCCAGCAGCCAAGAAGATACGGGGGGATATAGCAATCAGCCCCAGCATTTT
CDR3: CASSQEDTGGYSNQPQHF

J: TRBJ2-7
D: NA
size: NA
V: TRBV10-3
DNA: TGTGCCATCAGTGAGTTCGTAGGAGAAGGCTACGAGCAGTACTTC
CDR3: CAISEFVGEGYEQYF